These 21 T cell receptor beta chains came from one sample sequenced in a study of blood T cell repertoires in COVID-19. Produced via immunoSEQ multiplex PCR; TCRdb's table is partial and in-frame only. Of around 130,000 clones listed, approximately 80% were seen once; the top ten hold 16%. Sequenced input: peripheral blood. These receptors were collected from a man aged 45 to 65 with acute or convalescent COVID-19.

The chain joins TRBV7-9 to TRBJ1-3, with a possible D match to TRBD1 (6 bases). The V gene's germline CDR1 is SEHNR and CDR2 FQNEAQ (reference sequence). Trimming took 2 bases from V and 1 from J, leaving 9 bases between them. This CDR3 is 15 amino acids long. The CDR3 DNA reads TGTGCCAGCAGCTTACAGGGGTGGTCTGGAAACACCATATATTTT. Translated: CASSLQGWSGNTIYF.

The chain is built from TRBV3-1 (or the pseudogene TRBV3-2) and TRBJ1-4, with D unresolved. Trimming removed 4 bases from V and 0 bases from J, with 9 bases in between. Germline V gene sequence: CDR1 LGHDT, CDR2 YNNKEL (reference sequence). CDR3 length: 15 amino acids. The CDR3 loop reads CASSRRGPTNEKLFF. Here the CDR3 DNA reads TGTGCCAGCAGCCGCCGCGGTCCAACTAATGAAAAACTGTTTTTT.

V and J are TRBV6-5 and TRBJ2-1, with 8 bases lining up with TRBD2. V lost 10 bases and J lost 8; bases outside the gene matches: 13. This CDR3 is 14 amino acids long. The V gene's germline CDR1 is MNHEY and CDR2 SVGAGI. The CDR3 coding sequence is TGTGCCAATTCACTCGGACTAGCCTCCCATGAGCAGTTCTTC. Its protein product is CANSLGLASHEQFF.

The V gene is TRBV6-1, the J gene TRBJ1-2; D is unclear. CDR1 is MNHNS and CDR2 is SASEGT in the germline V gene. The CDR3 is made up of 14 amino acids. Between the trimmed V and J ends, which lost 0 bases and 8 bases, there was a span of 13 bases. This CDR3 reads CASSEAFQVVGYTF. CDR3 DNA sequence: TGTGCCAGCAGTGAAGCATTCCAGGTGGTAGGCTACACCTTC.

This chain links TRBV27 with TRBJ2-3; D perhaps matches TRBD1 (5 bases). There are 18 residues in the CDR3. The germline V and J ends were trimmed by 2 bases and 0 bases, with 18 bases remaining between them. Germline CDR1 and CDR2: MNHEY and SMNVEV (reference sequence). The DNA for the CDR3 is TGTGCCAGCAGTTTAGTCACAGGTAGTCACGGTAGCACAGATACGCAGTATTTT. Residues: CASSLVTGSHGSTDTQYF.

The sample holds a few counts of this clone. The rearrangement links TRBV6-1 to TRBJ1-6, with no clear D. The CDR3 covers 15 residues. Between the trimmed V and J ends, which lost 2 bases and 2 bases, there was a span of 7 bases. Germline values: CDR1 MNHNS, CDR2 SASEGT. The CDR3 loop reads CASSERQAYNSPLHF. The CDR3 coding sequence is TGTGCCAGCAGTGAAAGGCAGGCCTATAATTCACCCCTCCACTTT.

The genes are TRBV6-5 and TRBJ2-7, with D unresolved. Trimming took 5 bases from V and 2 from J, leaving 7 bases between them. The CDR3 loop spans 12 amino acids. From germline, CDR1 is MNHEY and CDR2 SVGAGI. For the CDR3, the DNA is TGTGCCAGCAGTCGAGGCCCCTACGAGCAGTACTTC. Translated, it gives CASSRGPYEQYF.

CDR3 region: CASSFELAGDQYV. The CDR3 coding sequence is TGTGCCAGCAGCTTTGAACTAGCGGGCGACCAGTACGTC. J is TRBJ2-7 and V is TRBV11-2; 9 bases align to TRBD2. Trimming at V came to 3 bases and at J to 10 bases, leaving 7 bases not matched to a gene. Germline V gives CDR1 SGHAT, CDR2 FQNNGV. This CDR3 spans 13 amino acids.

The chain carries TRBV7-8 and TRBJ2-1; 12 nucleotides align to TRBD2. Germline CDR1 is SGHVS and CDR2 is FQNEAQ. J lost 8 bases, V lost 0 bases, and 5 bases had no gene match. This CDR3 has 16 residues. The CDR3 is CASSLAASGGVYEQFF. The CDR3 DNA reads TGTGCCAGCAGCTTAGCTGCTAGCGGGGGGGTCTATGAGCAGTTCTTC.

J is TRBJ2-7 and V is TRBV7-2; D possibly corresponds to TRBD1 (6 bases). V lost 4 bases, J lost 0 bases, and 22 bases lay in between. The CDR3 contains 18 residues. Germline V gives CDR1 SGHTA, CDR2 FQGNSA. The CDR3 DNA follows: TGTGCCAGCAGCTCAGTACCGGGACAAACAAGGAGCTCCTACGAGCAGTACTTC. Protein sequence: CASSSVPGQTRSSYEQYF.

V gene TRBV6-5 combines with J gene TRBJ1-1; 9 bases fit TRBD1. With 6 bases clipped from V and 4 bases from J, the junction kept 9 bases outside the gene matches. Germline lookup yields CDR1 MNHEY and CDR2 SVGAGI. This CDR3 region has 15 residues. CDR3 nucleotides: TGTGCCAGCAGATACCGGGACAGGGATACCACTGAAGCTTTCTTT. As protein: CASRYRDRDTTEAFF.

The V gene is TRBV7-9, the J gene TRBJ2-3; 8 bases are a match to TRBD1. Trimming cost V 6 bases and J 4 bases; bases outside gene matches: 6. Germline V gene sequence: CDR1 SEHNR, CDR2 FQNEAQ (reference sequence). The CDR3 loop spans 14 amino acids. This chain's CDR3 is CASRGTGSSDTQYF. Written as DNA, the CDR3 is TGTGCCAGCAGAGGGACAGGATCCTCAGATACGCAGTATTTT.

The rearrangement joins TRBV2 to TRBJ2-2; 8 positions match TRBD1. V was pared by 7 bases and J by 3 bases, with 1 base of the junction left unmatched. Germline V gene lookup returns CDR1 SNHLY and CDR2 FYNNEI. The CDR3 consists of 13 residues. Here the CDR3 DNA reads TGTGCCAGCAAACAGGGGGACACCGGGGAGCTGTTTTTT. Translating it yields CASKQGDTGELFF.

This sequence joins TRBV18 and TRBJ2-5; TRBD1 agrees at 9 bases. This CDR3 is 17 amino acids long. Unmatched junction bases numbered 8, after V lost 0 bases and J lost 3 bases. CDR1 and CDR2 from the germline V gene are KGHSH and LQKENI. CDR3: CASSPPRGTGPEETQYF. Written as DNA, the CDR3 is TGTGCCAGCTCACCACCTCGGGGGACAGGGCCTGAAGAGACCCAGTACTTC. Combining the CDR3 with reference TRBV18 and TRBJ2-5 gives the whole variable domain NAGVMQNPRHLVRRRGQEARLRCSPMKGHSHVYWYRQLPEEGLKFMVYLQKENIIDESGMPKERFSAEFPKEGPSILRIQQVVRGDSAAYFCASSPPRGTGPEETQYFGPGTRLLVL.

The chain links TRBV12-1 to TRBJ1-5. TRBV12-1 is a listed pseudogene. CDR3 length equals 10 residues. CDR3 sequence (DNA): TGTGCCACTCTGTTGAGGGCCCAGCATTTT. Translated, it gives CATLLRAQHF.

The table lists this clone with a count of one. The chain links TRBV4-2 to TRBJ2-5; 11 nucleotides line up with TRBD2. This CDR3 has 18 amino acids. V was pared by 1 base and J by 2 bases, with 9 bases of the junction left unmatched. Looked up from germline, CDR1 is LGHNA and CDR2 is YNFKEQ. Written as DNA, the CDR3 is TGTGCCAGCAGCCAAGTAAAGTTGACTAGCGGGGAGCAAGAGACCCAGTACTTC. This gives the protein CASSQVKLTSGEQETQYF.

The chain joins TRBV6-5 to TRBJ1-1; 7 nucleotides align to TRBD1. V lost 6 bases, J lost 5 bases, and 9 bases stayed unmatched. Germline CDR1 and CDR2: MNHEY and SVGAGI. The CDR3 runs 14 residues. The CDR3 sequence: CASRNRGFGTEAFF. CDR3 DNA: TGTGCCAGCAGGAACAGGGGTTTTGGGACTGAAGCTTTCTTT.

The chain joins TRBV29-1 to TRBJ2-5, with D maybe TRBD2 (5 bases). V gave up 2 bases and J gave up 7 bases, with 8 bases separating them. The germline CDR1 and CDR2 sequences are SQVTM and ANQGSEA. The CDR3 is 11 amino acids. CDR3 protein: CSVETGWTQYF. The CDR3 coding sequence is TGCAGCGTTGAAACGGGGTGGACCCAGTACTTC.

V is TRBV6-2 or TRBV6-3 and J is TRBJ1-2; no reliable D call. Germline CDR1 reads MNHEY; CDR2 reads SVGEGT. V lost 2 bases and J lost 4, with 8 bases in between. The CDR3 totals 13 residues. CDR3 sequence: CASSYKELYGYTF. The CDR3 DNA follows: TGTGCCAGCAGTTACAAGGAGCTCTATGGCTACACCTTC.

In its sample, this clone was seen once. V usage is TRBV28 and J usage is TRBJ1-2; possibly TRBD1 for D (6 bases). The germline gives CDR1 MDHEN, CDR2 SYDVKM. V gave up 5 bases and J gave up 5 bases, with 15 bases separating them. The CDR3 totals 14 residues. The CDR3 nucleotides read TGTGCCAGCAGTCTAGGGGGGGAACCTTATGGCTACACCTTC. Protein sequence: CASSLGGEPYGYTF.

This chain joins TRBV5-1 and TRBJ2-7; 7 nucleotides align to TRBD2. Germline loops: CDR1 SGHRS, CDR2 YFSETQ. V lost 0 bases to trimming and J lost 4 bases; unmatched junction nucleotides: 7. CDR3 size: 15 residues. CDR3 bases: TGCGCCAGCAGCTTGGCCAGCGGGGATGGATACGAGCAGTACTTC. This encodes CASSLASGDGYEQYF.